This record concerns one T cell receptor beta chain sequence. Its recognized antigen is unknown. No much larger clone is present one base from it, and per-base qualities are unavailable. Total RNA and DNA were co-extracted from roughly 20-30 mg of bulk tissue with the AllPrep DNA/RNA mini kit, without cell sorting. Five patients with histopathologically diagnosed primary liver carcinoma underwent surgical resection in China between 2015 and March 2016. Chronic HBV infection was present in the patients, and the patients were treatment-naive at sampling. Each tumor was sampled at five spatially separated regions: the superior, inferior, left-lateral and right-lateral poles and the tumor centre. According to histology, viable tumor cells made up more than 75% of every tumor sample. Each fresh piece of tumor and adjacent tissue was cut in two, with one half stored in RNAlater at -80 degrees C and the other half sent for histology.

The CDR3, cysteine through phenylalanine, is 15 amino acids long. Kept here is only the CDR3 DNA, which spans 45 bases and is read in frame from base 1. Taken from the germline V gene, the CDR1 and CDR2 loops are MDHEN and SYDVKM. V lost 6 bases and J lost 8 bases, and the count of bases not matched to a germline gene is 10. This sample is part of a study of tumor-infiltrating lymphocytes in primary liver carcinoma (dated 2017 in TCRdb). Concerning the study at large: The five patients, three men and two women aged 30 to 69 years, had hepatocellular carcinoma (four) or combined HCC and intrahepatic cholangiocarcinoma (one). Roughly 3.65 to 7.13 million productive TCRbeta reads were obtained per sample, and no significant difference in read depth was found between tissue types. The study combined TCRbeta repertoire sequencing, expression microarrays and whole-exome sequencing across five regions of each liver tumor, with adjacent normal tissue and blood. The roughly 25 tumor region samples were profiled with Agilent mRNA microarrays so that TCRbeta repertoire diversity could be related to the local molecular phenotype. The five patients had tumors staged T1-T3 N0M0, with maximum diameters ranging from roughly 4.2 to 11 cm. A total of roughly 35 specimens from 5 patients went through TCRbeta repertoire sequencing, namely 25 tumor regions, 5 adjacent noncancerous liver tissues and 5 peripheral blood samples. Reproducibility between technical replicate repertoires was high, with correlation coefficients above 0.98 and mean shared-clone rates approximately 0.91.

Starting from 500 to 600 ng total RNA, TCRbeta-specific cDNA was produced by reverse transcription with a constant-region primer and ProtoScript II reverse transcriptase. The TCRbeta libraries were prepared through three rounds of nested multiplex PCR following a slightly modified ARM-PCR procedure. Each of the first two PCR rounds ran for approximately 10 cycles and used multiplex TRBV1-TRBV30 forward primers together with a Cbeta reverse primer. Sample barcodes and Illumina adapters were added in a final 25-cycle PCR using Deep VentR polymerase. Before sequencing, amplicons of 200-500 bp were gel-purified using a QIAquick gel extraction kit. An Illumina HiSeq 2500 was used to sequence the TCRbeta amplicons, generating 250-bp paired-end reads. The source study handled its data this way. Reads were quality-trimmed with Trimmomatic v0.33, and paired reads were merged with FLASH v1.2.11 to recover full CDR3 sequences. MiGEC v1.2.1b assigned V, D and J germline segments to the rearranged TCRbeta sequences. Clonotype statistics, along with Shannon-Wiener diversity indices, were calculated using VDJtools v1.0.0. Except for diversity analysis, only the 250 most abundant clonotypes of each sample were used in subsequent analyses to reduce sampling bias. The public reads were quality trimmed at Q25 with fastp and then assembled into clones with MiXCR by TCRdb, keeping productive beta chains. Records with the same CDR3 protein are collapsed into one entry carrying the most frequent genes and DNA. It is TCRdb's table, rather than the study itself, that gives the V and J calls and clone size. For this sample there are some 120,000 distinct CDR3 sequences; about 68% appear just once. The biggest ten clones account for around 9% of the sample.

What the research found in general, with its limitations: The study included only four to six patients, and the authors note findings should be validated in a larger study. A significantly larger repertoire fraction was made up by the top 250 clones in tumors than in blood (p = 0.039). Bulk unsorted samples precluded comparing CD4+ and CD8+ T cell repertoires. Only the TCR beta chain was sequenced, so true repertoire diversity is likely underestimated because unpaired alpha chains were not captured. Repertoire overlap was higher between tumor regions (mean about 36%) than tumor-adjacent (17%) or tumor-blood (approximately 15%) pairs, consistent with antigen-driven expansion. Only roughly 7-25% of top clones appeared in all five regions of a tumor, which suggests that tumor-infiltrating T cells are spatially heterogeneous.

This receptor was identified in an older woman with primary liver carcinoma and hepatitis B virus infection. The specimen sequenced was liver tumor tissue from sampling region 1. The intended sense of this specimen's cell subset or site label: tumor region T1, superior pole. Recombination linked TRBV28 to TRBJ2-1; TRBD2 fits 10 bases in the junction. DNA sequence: TGTGCCAGCAGCAATTTAGCGGGAGGAGTGTATGAGCAGTTCTTC. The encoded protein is CASSNLAGGVYEQFF.